This is a list of T cell receptor beta chains from one sample in a study of blood T cell repertoires in COVID-19. Clones were sequenced by immunoSEQ multiplex PCR, and TCRdb holds only the in-frame ones, with some missing. Here the sample spans approximately 300,000 clones, around four fifths being singletons. The sample consisted of peripheral blood. The receptors derive from a woman aged 45-65 years with active or convalescent COVID-19. The CDR3 runs from the conserved cysteine through the conserved F or W. D genes are given only for firm matches. Expanded clones get a size class; other rows say once, few or many, or leave the size out.

CDR3 DNA | CDR3 protein | clone size | V gene | D gene | J gene
TGTGCCAGCTCGCTCACGACACAAAGGGCGGGTTCACCCCTCCACTTT | CASSLTTQRAGSPLHF | . | TRBV18 | . | TRBJ1-6
TGTGCCAGCAGTAGAGGGTTAGAGGGACAGACCTACACCTTC | CASSRGLEGQTYTF | . | TRBV28 | TRBD1 | TRBJ1-2
TGTGCCAGCAACCCCCTGGGAGGCGGCACAGATACGCAGTATTTT | CASNPLGGGTDTQYF | . | TRBV27 | . | TRBJ2-3
TGTGCCAGCAACCCAGCGGGATATCGCAATGAGCAGTTCTTC | CASNPAGYRNEQFF | . | TRBV2 | TRBD2 | TRBJ2-1
TGTGCCAGCAGCACGAACCCGGGACTAGGGTTAGCCTACGAGCAGTACTTC | CASSTNPGLGLAYEQYF | . | TRBV7-9 | TRBD2 | TRBJ2-7
TGTGCCAGCAGCTTGGTTCCAGGGGACACAGATACGCAGTATTTT | CASSLVPGDTDTQYF | once | TRBV5-4 | . | TRBJ2-3
TGTGCCAGCCACCCTGGGGGGAGACCTTACAATGAGCAGTTCTTC | CASHPGGRPYNEQFF | . | TRBV27 | . | TRBJ2-1
TGTGCCAGTAGTATATCAGGAACTAGCGGGACCTACAATGAGCAGTTCTTC | CASSISGTSGTYNEQFF | . | TRBV19 | TRBD2 | TRBJ2-1
TGCACCAGCAGCCCCCGGGCTAGCGGGGGACCAGATACGCAGTATTTT | CTSSPRASGGPDTQYF | . | TRBV1 | . | TRBJ2-3
TGTGCTAGCAGTATGGGACTTTTCAATGAGCAGTTCTTC | CASSMGLFNEQFF | . | TRBV7-7 | . | TRBJ2-1
TGTGCCAGCTCACGGCAAAGCAATCAGCCCCAGCATTTT | CASSRQSNQPQHF | . | TRBV18 | . | TRBJ1-5
TGTGCCAGCAGCTCAGACGGGACTAGCGGGATTAGAGATACGCAGTATTTT | CASSSDGTSGIRDTQYF | . | TRBV7-6 | TRBD2 | TRBJ2-3
TGTGCCAGCAGCCAAGCCGGGACTAGCGGGAGCTACAATGAGCAGTTCTTC | CASSQAGTSGSYNEQFF | . | TRBV4-2 | TRBD2 | TRBJ2-1
TGTGCCAGCAGCTGGACAGGGTCTCGTTCACCCCTCCACTTT | CASSWTGSRSPLHF | . | TRBV7-9 | TRBD1 | TRBJ1-6
TGTGCCACCAGCAGGTCGGGACAGGGGACAGATACGCAGTATTTT | CATSRSGQGTDTQYF | . | TRBV15 | TRBD1 | TRBJ2-3
TGTGCCAGCAGTTACACAGGGGGCATAGGCACCGGGGAGCTGTTTTTT | CASSYTGGIGTGELFF | . | TRBV2 | TRBD1 | TRBJ2-2
TGTGCCAGCAGCCGGGTCGTGGGGGCTGAGCAGTTCTTC | CASSRVVGAEQFF | . | TRBV3-1/TRBV3-2 | . | TRBJ2-1
TGTGCCAGCTCACCAAGACCGGGACCGCGGGGCGGCGAGCAGTACTTC | CASSPRPGPRGGEQYF | . | TRBV18 | . | TRBJ2-7
TGCGCCAGCAGCTTGGGAACTCAGGACAATGAGCAGTTCTTC | CASSLGTQDNEQFF | . | TRBV5-1 | . | TRBJ2-1
TGTGCCAGCAGCCCTCAGGGGCTCGCTAATGAAAAACTGTTTTTT | CASSPQGLANEKLFF | . | TRBV7-2 | . | TRBJ1-4
TGTGCCAGCAGGGGTCTGACGGGGGGCATCGAGACCCAGTACTTC | CASRGLTGGIETQYF | . | TRBV28 | . | TRBJ2-5
TGTGCCAGTAGTATGGCCGGGACAGGGGGCGGCACAGATACGCAGTATTTT | CASSMAGTGGGTDTQYF | . | TRBV19 | TRBD1 | TRBJ2-3
TGTGCCAGCAGCTTGGTAGGACTAGCTTCCGGGGAGCTGTTTTTT | CASSLVGLASGELFF | . | TRBV5-8 | TRBD2 | TRBJ2-2
TGTGCCAGCAGCTTAGTACAGGGAGACACCGGGGAGCTGTTTTTT | CASSLVQGDTGELFF | . | TRBV7-6 | . | TRBJ2-2
TGTGCCAGCTCACCCTTGGGACAGGAGCGCGGCTACACCTTC | CASSPLGQERGYTF | . | TRBV18 | TRBD1 | TRBJ1-2
TGTGCCAGCAGTTTAGCAGGATGGGATCAGCCCCAGCATTTT | CASSLAGWDQPQHF | . | TRBV28 | . | TRBJ1-5
TGTGCCAGCACACGGGAGCTAGCGAACACCGGGGAGCTGTTTTTT | CASTRELANTGELFF | . | TRBV5-4 | . | TRBJ2-2
TGCGCCAGCAGCTTGGTTCAGGGTTCCTACGAGCAGTACTTC | CASSLVQGSYEQYF | few | TRBV5-1 | . | TRBJ2-7
TGCAGCGTTGATTCTGGGACGGACTATAACTATGGCTACACCTTC | CSVDSGTDYNYGYTF | . | TRBV29-1 | . | TRBJ1-2
TGTGCCACCAGCAGAGGGGGCCGGACTAGCATTATACCCAATGAGCAGTTCTTC | CATSRGGRTSIIPNEQFF | . | TRBV15 | TRBD2 | TRBJ2-1
TGTGCTAGTGGTACAGTATACGAGCAGTACTTC | CASGTVYEQYF | . | TRBV12-5 | . | TRBJ2-7
TGTGCCAGCAGCTGGGGACAGGGAGTGAGCACTGAAGCTTTCTTT | CASSWGQGVSTEAFF | . | TRBV11-2 | TRBD1 | TRBJ1-1
TGCGCCAGCAGCTTTAGCGGGAGTGTGGGAGAGACCCAGTACTTC | CASSFSGSVGETQYF | . | TRBV5-1 | TRBD2 | TRBJ2-5
TGCGCCAGCAGCTTGGAACAGGGACCAATCGATGGCTACACCTTC | CASSLEQGPIDGYTF | . | TRBV5-1 | . | TRBJ1-2
TGTGCCAGCAGTTACAGGGACAGGGGGCATGCTTTCTTT | CASSYRDRGHAFF | once | TRBV6-5 | TRBD1 | TRBJ1-1
TGTGCCAGCCGCGTCTCCTATAATTCACCCCTCCACTTT | CASRVSYNSPLHF | once | TRBV6-5 | . | TRBJ1-6